The TCR beta chain under discussion was sequenced for a study of beta chain features in type 1 diabetes. The germline V gene encodes CDR1 SEHNR and CDR2 FQNEAQ (reference sequence). There are 15 residues in the CDR3. Trimming shortened V by 1 base and J by 2 bases, and 11 bases separated the two germline ends. Details on this clone: Antigen: not known.

Notes on the study in general: All four CD4+ subsets of Type 1 diabetes patients contained TCRB CDR3s that were moderately but significantly shorter.

Of the isolated RNA, all was reverse transcribed, and so the sequenced material was expressed TCRB transcripts. Method: immunoSEQ multiplex PCR; TCRdb's copy keeps in-frame clones and lacks some. Of about 120,000 clones in the sample, roughly 17% were seen once. V gene TRBV7-9 combines with J gene TRBJ1-1; TRBD1 is a possible D gene (6 bases). The TCR originated in a young man with type 1 diabetes. Sequenced: central memory CD4+ T cells from blood. CDR3 DNA sequence: TGTGCCAGCAGCTTAGTTCAGGGGAGAAACACTGAAGCTTTCTTT. It codes for CASSLVQGRNTEAFF.